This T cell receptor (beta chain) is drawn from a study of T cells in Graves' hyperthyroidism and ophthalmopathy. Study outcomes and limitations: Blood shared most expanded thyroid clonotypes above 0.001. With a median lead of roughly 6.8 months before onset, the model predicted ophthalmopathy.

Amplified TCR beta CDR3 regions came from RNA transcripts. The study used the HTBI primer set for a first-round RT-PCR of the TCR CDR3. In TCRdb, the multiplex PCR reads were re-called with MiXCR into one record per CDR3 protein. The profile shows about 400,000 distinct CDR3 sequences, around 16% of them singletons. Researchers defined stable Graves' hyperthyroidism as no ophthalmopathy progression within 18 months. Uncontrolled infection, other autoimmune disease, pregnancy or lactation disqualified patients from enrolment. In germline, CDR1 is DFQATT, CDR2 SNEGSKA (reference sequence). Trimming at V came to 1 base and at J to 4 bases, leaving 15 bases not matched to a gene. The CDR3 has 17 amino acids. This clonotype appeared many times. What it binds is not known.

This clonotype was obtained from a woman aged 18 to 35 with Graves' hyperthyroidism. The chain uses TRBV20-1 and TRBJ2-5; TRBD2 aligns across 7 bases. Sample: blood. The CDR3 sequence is CSARVHGTSAGRETQYF. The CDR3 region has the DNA TGCAGTGCTAGAGTCCATGGCACTAGCGCGGGTAGAGAGACCCAGTACTTC.